A selection of T cell receptor beta chains follows, all from one sample in a study of OX40 agonist ivuxolimab in advanced cancers. Method: immunoSEQ multiplex PCR; TCRdb's copy keeps in-frame clones and lacks some. The sample lists about 83,000 clones, about 81% seen once, with approximately 1.7% in the top ten. The sequenced sample was CD4+ or CD8+ T cells sorted from blood, obtained in a trial of the OX40 agonist ivuxolimab. The receptors come from an adult with an advanced solid tumor such as melanoma, head and neck, liver or kidney cancer. Both conserved end residues are part of each CDR3. D genes are given only for firm matches. Clone sizes are given selectively: once, few, many, or a class where the clone is expanded.

j_call clone_size v_call d_call cdr3_aa cdr3_nt
TRBJ2-5 . TRBV11-1 TRBD1 CASSFGTGETQYF TGTGCCAGCAGCTTTGGGACAGGCGAGACCCAGTACTTC
TRBJ1-5 . TRBV19 . CASSRGRAAQPQHF TGTGCCAGTAGTAGGGGCAGGGCGGCTCAGCCCCAGCATTTT
TRBJ2-2 . TRBV4-1 . CASSQDRAGNTGELFF TGCGCCAGCAGCCAAGATCGGGCAGGGAACACCGGGGAGCTGTTTTTT
TRBJ1-2 few TRBV7-9 TRBD1 CASSFGQGYGYTF TGTGCCAGCAGCTTTGGACAGGGGTATGGCTACACCTTC
TRBJ1-1 few TRBV5-6 . CASSLVAQKNTEAFF TGTGCCAGCAGCTTGGTTGCCCAGAAGAACACTGAAGCTTTCTTT
TRBJ1-2 . TRBV27 TRBD1 CASSLGQGQGGYTF TGTGCCAGCAGTTTGGGACAGGGGCAGGGAGGCTACACCTTC
TRBJ2-7 few TRBV19 TRBD2 CASSSRTSPREQYF TGTGCCAGTAGTTCGAGGACTAGCCCGCGCGAGCAGTACTTC
TRBJ1-2 . TRBV11-2 . CASSPDANYGYTF TGTGCCAGCAGCCCAGACGCAAACTATGGCTACACCTTC
TRBJ2-3 . TRBV10-3 . CAISVTGDTDTQYF TGTGCCATCAGTGTTACAGGAGACACAGATACGCAGTATTTT
TRBJ1-3 . TRBV9 . CASSVGGGRLGGNTIYF TGTGCCAGCAGCGTAGGTGGGGGGCGCTTGGGTGGAAACACCATATATTTT
TRBJ2-3 . TRBV4-2 TRBD2 CASSQEGGGNTDTQYF TGTGCCAGCAGCCAAGAAGGCGGGGGGAACACAGATACGCAGTATTTT
TRBJ2-2 . TRBV5-4 . CASSRDLNTGELFF TGTGCCAGCAGCCGGGACTTAAACACCGGGGAGCTGTTTTTT
TRBJ2-6 . TRBV21-1 . CASSLAQQSRANVLTF TGTGCCAGCAGCCTGGCGCAACAAAGTCGGGCCAACGTCCTGACTTTC
TRBJ2-5 . TRBV19 . CASSMGSFETQYF TGTGCCAGTAGTATGGGGAGTTTCGAGACCCAGTACTTC
TRBJ2-5 . TRBV6-1 . CASSKGGETQYF TGTGCCAGCAGTAAAGGTGGAGAGACCCAGTACTTC
TRBJ2-2 . TRBV4-3 . CASSPGNRDDGELFF TGCGCCAGCAGCCCAGGAAACAGGGATGACGGGGAGCTGTTTTTT
TRBJ2-1 . TRBV4-1 TRBD1 CASSQVAGTAATWEQFF TGCGCCAGCAGCCAAGTTGCCGGGACAGCGGCTACGTGGGAGCAGTTCTTC
TRBJ2-3 . TRBV5-1 . CASSLDGPGDTDTQYF TGCGCCAGCAGCTTGGATGGGCCGGGGGACACAGATACGCAGTATTTT
TRBJ1-6 few TRBV29-1 . CSVESDGRLGNSPLHF TGCAGCGTTGAGTCGGACGGCCGACTGGGTAATTCACCCCTCCACTTT
TRBJ1-5 . TRBV5-1 TRBD1 CASSEGQGNQPQHF TGCGCCAGCTCAGAGGGACAGGGGAATCAGCCCCAGCATTTT
TRBJ2-1 few TRBV28 . CASSRDPQGQFF TGTGCCAGCAGCAGGGACCCCCAGGGGCAGTTCTTC
TRBJ1-6 . TRBV7-2 . CASSLSGGYNSPLHF TGTGCCAGCAGCTTAAGTGGGGGTTATAATTCACCCCTCCACTTT
TRBJ1-3 . TRBV28 . CASSLGGTLSGNTIYF TGTGCCAGCAGTTTGGGAGGGACACTCTCTGGAAACACCATATATTTT
TRBJ1-1 . TRBV27 TRBD1 CASSKTSTGGNTEAFF TGTGCCAGCAGTAAAACCTCGACAGGGGGGAACACTGAAGCTTTCTTT
TRBJ1-3 . TRBV4-2 . CASSQTRISGNTIYF TGTGCCAGCAGCCAGACAAGAATCTCTGGAAACACCATATATTTT
TRBJ1-4 . TRBV25-1 . CASSREVRDEKLFF TGTGCCAGCAGCAGGGAGGTCCGTGATGAAAAACTGTTTTTT
TRBJ2-5 . TRBV28 . CASSTGGRMETQYF TGTGCCAGCAGTACCGGTGGGAGGATGGAGACCCAGTACTTC
TRBJ2-2 . TRBV4-2 . CASSQEFASANTGELFF TGTGCCAGCAGCCAAGAGTTCGCTAGCGCGAACACCGGGGAGCTGTTTTTT
TRBJ2-7 . TRBV21-1 . CASSKSPVLAGGPDEQYF TGTGCCAGCAGCAAATCCCCCGTGTTAGCGGGGGGGCCGGACGAGCAGTACTTC
TRBJ2-7 . TRBV7-2 TRBD1 CASSLGGTGPYEQYF TGTGCCAGCAGCTTAGGAGGGACAGGGCCCTACGAGCAGTACTTC
TRBJ1-6 once TRBV6-6 . CASTLTGVNSPLHF TGTGCCAGCACCTTAACGGGGGTAAATTCACCCCTCCACTTT
TRBJ2-2 . TRBV27 . CASSLWGDTGELFF TGTGCCAGCAGTTTATGGGGAGACACCGGGGAGCTGTTTTTT
TRBJ1-4 once TRBV4-3 . CASSLARGRSEKLFF TGCGCCAGCAGCCTTGCTCGAGGTCGAAGTGAAAAACTGTTTTTT
TRBJ2-1 . TRBV4-2 . CASSQERGGAISDNEQFF TGTGCCAGCAGCCAAGAGAGGGGGGGGGCCATTTCCGACAATGAGCAGTTCTTC
TRBJ2-7 . TRBV7-6 TRBD1 CASSSRDRDEQYF TGTGCCAGCAGCTCCCGGGACAGGGACGAGCAGTACTTC
TRBJ2-7 . TRBV11-2 . CASSLAAGPYEQYF TGTGCCAGCAGCTTAGCTGCAGGTCCCTACGAGCAGTACTTC
TRBJ2-3 once TRBV29-1 . CSVEGGGDTQYF TGCAGCGTTGAGGGGGGCGGGGATACGCAGTATTTT
TRBJ2-7 once TRBV9 . CASSVEGMGTYEQYF TGTGCCAGCAGCGTAGAAGGGATGGGTACCTACGAGCAGTACTTC
TRBJ2-3 . TRBV27 TRBD1 CASSSLGTGADTQYF TGTGCCAGCAGTTCCCTCGGGACAGGTGCAGATACGCAGTATTTT
TRBJ1-2 . TRBV29-1 . CSVLRDSPGGYTF TGCAGCGTTCTGCGAGACAGCCCGGGGGGCTACACCTTC
TRBJ2-7 . TRBV10-3 TRBD2 CAISERGGGNEQYF TGTGCCATCAGTGAGCGGGGGGGAGGCAACGAGCAGTACTTC
TRBJ2-7 . TRBV21-1 . CASSKGDLTYEQYF TGTGCCAGCAGCAAGGGGGACTTAACCTACGAGCAGTACTTC
TRBJ2-5 . TRBV2 . CASSSERETQYF TGTGCCAGCAGTTCGGAACGGGAGACCCAGTACTTC
TRBJ2-5 . TRBV7-6 TRBD1 CASSSTGGRETQYF TGTGCCAGCAGCTCGACAGGGGGCAGGGAGACCCAGTACTTC
TRBJ2-4 few TRBV19 . CASKGQRLYIQYF TGTGCCAGTAAAGGACAGAGGTTGTACATTCAGTACTTC
TRBJ1-2 . TRBV10-3 TRBD1 CAIREDRDYGYTF TGTGCCATCAGGGAAGACAGGGACTATGGCTACACCTTC
TRBJ1-4 . TRBV19 . CASSVGAAANEKLFF TGTGCCAGTAGTGTGGGGGCAGCAGCTAATGAAAAACTGTTTTTT